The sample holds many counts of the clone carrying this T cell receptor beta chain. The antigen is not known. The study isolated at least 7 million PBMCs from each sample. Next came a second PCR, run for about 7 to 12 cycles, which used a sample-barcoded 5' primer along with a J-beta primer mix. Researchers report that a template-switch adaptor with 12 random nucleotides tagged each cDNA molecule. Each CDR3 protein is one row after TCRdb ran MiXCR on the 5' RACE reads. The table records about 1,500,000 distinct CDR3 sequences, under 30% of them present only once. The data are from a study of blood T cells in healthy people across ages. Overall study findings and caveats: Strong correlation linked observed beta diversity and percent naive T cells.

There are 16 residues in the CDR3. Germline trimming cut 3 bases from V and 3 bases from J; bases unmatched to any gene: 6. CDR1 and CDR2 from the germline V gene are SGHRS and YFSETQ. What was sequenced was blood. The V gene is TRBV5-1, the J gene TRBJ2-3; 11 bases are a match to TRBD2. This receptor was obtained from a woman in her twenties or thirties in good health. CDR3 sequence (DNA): TGCGCCAGCAGCTATGGACTAGCGGGCACGACAGATACGCAGTATTTT. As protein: CASSYGLAGTTDTQYF.